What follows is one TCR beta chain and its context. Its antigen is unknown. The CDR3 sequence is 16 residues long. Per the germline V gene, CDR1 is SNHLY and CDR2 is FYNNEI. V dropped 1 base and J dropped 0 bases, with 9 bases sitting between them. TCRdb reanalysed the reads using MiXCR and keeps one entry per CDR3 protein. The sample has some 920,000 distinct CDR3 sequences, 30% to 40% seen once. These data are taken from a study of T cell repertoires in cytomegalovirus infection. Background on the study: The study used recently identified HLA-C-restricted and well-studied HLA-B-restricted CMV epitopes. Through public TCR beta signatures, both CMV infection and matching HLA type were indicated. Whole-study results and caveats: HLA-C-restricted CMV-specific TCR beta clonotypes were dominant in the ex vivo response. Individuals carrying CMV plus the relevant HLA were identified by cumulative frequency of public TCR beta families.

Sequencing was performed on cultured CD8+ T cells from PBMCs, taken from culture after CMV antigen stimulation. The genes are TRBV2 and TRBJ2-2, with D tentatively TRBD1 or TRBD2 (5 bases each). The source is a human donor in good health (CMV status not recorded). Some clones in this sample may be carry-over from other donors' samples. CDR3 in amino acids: CASSEVGRANTGELFF. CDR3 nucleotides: TGTGCCAGCAGTGAAGTGGGGCGGGCGAACACCGGGGAGCTGTTTTTT.